The 27 T cell receptor beta chains below come from one sample, sequenced in a study of blood T cell repertoires in COVID-19. Repertoires were generated with immunoSEQ multiplex PCR, while TCRdb's copy carries only in-frame clones and drops some. Counted here are about 410,000 clones, about nine tenths occurring once; the ten biggest clones make up roughly 1.4%. Sequenced sample: peripheral blood. The receptors come from a woman aged 25 to 39 with active or convalescent COVID-19.

The chain has TRBV30 and TRBJ1-5; maybe TRBD1 (6 bases). The CDR3 contains 15 residues. V shed 1 base and J shed 0 bases, with 10 bases lying between them. Germline V CDR1 and CDR2: GTSNPN, SVGIG (reference sequence). CDR3 nucleotide sequence: TGTGCCTGGAGTGGCTCGGACAGTAGCAATCAGCCCCAGCATTTT. It specifies CAWSGSDSSNQPQHF.

The chain combines TRBV6-1 with TRBJ1-2; D perhaps matches TRBD1 (5 bases). The CDR3 is made up of 16 amino acids. Trimming cost V 0 bases and J 8 bases, with 19 bases left between them. The germline CDR1 and CDR2 sequences are MNHNS and SASEGT. CDR3 sequence: CASSEAPLTGGEGYTF. Written as DNA, the CDR3 is TGTGCCAGCAGTGAAGCTCCCCTGACCGGGGGTGAAGGCTACACCTTC.

In its sample, this clone was seen once. The chain joins TRBV18 to TRBJ1-2; 8 positions agree with TRBD1. The V gene end was trimmed by 3 bases and the J gene end by 4 bases; junction bases not matched to a gene: 7. Per germline, CDR1 KGHSH and CDR2 LQKENI. The CDR3 has 15 amino acids. CDR3 in amino acids: CASSPGQGGGYGYTF. DNA of the CDR3: TGTGCCAGCTCACCCGGACAGGGAGGTGGCTATGGCTACACCTTC.

The chain has TRBV6-5 and TRBJ1-1; D may be TRBD1 (6 bases). Trimming shortened V by 2 bases and J by 5 bases, and 12 bases separated the two germline ends. The germline CDR1 and CDR2 sequences are MNHEY and SVGAGI. CDR3 length: 14 amino acids. The CDR3 DNA follows: TGTGCCAGCAGTTACCCGGGGGGCGAAACTGAAGCTTTCTTT. It is translated as CASSYPGGETEAFF.

This clone was seen only once. The CDR3 reads CASRGTGSGANVLTF. The CDR3 nucleotides read TGTGCCAGCAGGGGAACAGGGTCTGGGGCCAACGTCCTGACTTTC. V is TRBV27 and J is TRBJ2-6; perhaps TRBD1 as D (6 bases). The V end lost 6 bases, the J end lost 1 base, and 10 bases lay between the germline ends. The germline V gene has CDR1 MNHEY and CDR2 SMNVEV (reference sequence). The CDR3 is 15 amino acids.

This chain joins TRBV9 and TRBJ2-7, with 7 bases matching TRBD1. The CDR3 is 18 amino acids. CDR1 and CDR2 (germline): SGDLS, YYNGEE. With 4 bases clipped from V and 6 bases from J, the junction kept 22 bases outside the gene matches. The CDR3 loop is CASSPTYSPGQYFVEQYF. The CDR3 coding sequence is TGTGCCAGCAGCCCAACTTATAGTCCGGGACAGTACTTTGTCGAGCAGTACTTC. Drawing the rest from reference TRBV9 and TRBJ2-7, the complete variable domain is DSGVTQTPKHLITATGQRVTLRCSPRSGDLSVYWYQQSLDQGLQFLIQYYNGEERAKGNILERFSAQQFPDLHSELNLSSLELGDSALYFCASSPTYSPGQYFVEQYFGPGTRLTVT.

This clone was counted once. The chain recombines TRBV9 with TRBJ1-2; tentatively, D is TRBD1 (6 bases). Trimming took off 4 bases at V and 2 bases at J, with 15 bases between the two ends. Germline values: CDR1 SGDLS, CDR2 YYNGEE. The CDR3 contains 15 residues. The CDR3 protein is CASSPDGQPNYGYTF. CDR3 nucleotide sequence: TGTGCCAGCAGCCCCGATGGACAGCCAAACTATGGCTACACCTTC.

The chain employs TRBV6-1 and TRBJ2-1; possibly TRBD1 for D (6 bases). Per the germline V gene, CDR1 is MNHNS and CDR2 is SASEGT. The ends were cut back, 1 base at V and 9 bases at J, with 10 bases in the middle. The CDR3 is made up of 13 amino acids. CDR3 DNA sequence: TGTGCCAGCAGTGAAGGCGTCAGGGGTGAGCAGTTCTTC. It encodes CASSEGVRGEQFF.

The V call is TRBV30, the J call TRBJ1-1, with D maybe TRBD1 (6 bases). CDR3 length: 15 residues. CDR1 GTSNPN and CDR2 SVGIG come from the germline V gene (reference sequence). Trimming took 4 bases from V and 0 from J, leaving 15 bases between them. The CDR3 here is CAWKGGTDMNTEAFF. As DNA, the CDR3 is TGTGCCTGGAAGGGGGGGACGGATATGAACACTGAAGCTTTCTTT.

This chain links TRBV10-2 with TRBJ2-7; D is uncertain. There are 12 residues in the CDR3. V was pared by 6 bases and J by 2 bases, with 8 bases between. Germline assignment: CDR1 WSHSY and CDR2 SAAADI. DNA of the CDR3: TGCGCCAGCAGGGCAGTAACCTACGAGCAGTACTTC. It codes for CASRAVTYEQYF.

The rearrangement links TRBV10-1 to TRBJ1-1, with D perhaps TRBD1 (5 bases). Trimming removed 0 bases from V and 4 bases from J, with 6 bases in between. The CDR3 covers 13 residues. CDR1 is WNHNN, CDR2 SYGVQD, per germline (reference sequence). CDR3: CASSESGGTEAFF. The CDR3 region has the DNA TGCGCCAGCAGTGAGTCGGGGGGCACTGAAGCTTTCTTT.

This chain uses TRBV3-1 (or the pseudogene TRBV3-2) with TRBJ2-7; no reliable D call. V lost 5 bases to trimming and J lost 6 bases, with 8 bases between them. The germline CDR1 and CDR2 sequences are LGHDT and YNNKEL (reference sequence). There are 11 residues in the CDR3. DNA of the CDR3: TGTGCCAGCAGCTCCCCGGGCGAGCAGTACTTC. Translation gives CASSSPGEQYF.

The chain is built from TRBV3-1 (or the pseudogene TRBV3-2) and TRBJ1-1; tentative D call: TRBD1 (5 bases). Germline CDR1 reads LGHDT; CDR2 reads YNNKEL (reference sequence). The germline V and J ends were trimmed by 1 base and 0 bases, with 9 bases remaining between them. CDR3 length: 15 residues. CDR3 in amino acids: CASSQVDSVNTEAFF. CDR3 bases: TGTGCCAGCAGCCAAGTTGACAGCGTGAACACTGAAGCTTTCTTT.

J is TRBJ1-2 and V is TRBV4-2; a possible D gene is TRBD1 (5 bases). Germline assignment: CDR1 LGHNA and CDR2 YNFKEQ. The CDR3 has 14 amino acids. V was shortened by 0 bases and J by 4 bases, with 9 bases between the two germline ends. CDR3 sequence reads: CASSQETEPYGYTF. DNA for the CDR3: TGTGCCAGCAGCCAAGAGACAGAACCCTATGGCTACACCTTC.

The chain is built from TRBV19 and TRBJ2-7, with D maybe TRBD2 (6 bases). V shed 3 bases and J shed 5 bases, with 14 bases lying between them. Germline lookup yields CDR1 LNHDA and CDR2 SQIVND (reference sequence). The CDR3 sequence is 14 residues long. The CDR3 sequence: CASSIGTLGHEQYF. The DNA of the CDR3 is TGTGCCAGTAGTATCGGGACTCTGGGCCACGAGCAGTACTTC. The whole variable domain, filled in from reference TRBV19 and TRBJ2-7, reads DGGITQSPKYLFRKEGQNVTLSCEQNLNHDAMYWYRQDPGQGLRLIYYSQIVNDFQKGDIAEGYSVSREKKESFPLTVTSAQKNPTAFYLCASSIGTLGHEQYFGPGTRLTVT.

The J gene is TRBJ2-1, the V gene TRBV2; 7 positions agree with TRBD2. Per the germline V gene, CDR1 is SNHLY and CDR2 is FYNNEI. J lost 0 bases, V lost 1 base, and 3 bases had no gene match. This CDR3 spans 16 amino acids. CDR3 region: CASSEVGRSSYNEQFF. In DNA, the CDR3 is TGTGCCAGCAGTGAAGTCGGGAGGAGCTCCTACAATGAGCAGTTCTTC. Full variable domain (outside the CDR3, taken from reference TRBV2 and TRBJ2-1): EPEVTQTPSHQVTQMGQEVILRCVPISNHLYFYWYRQILGQKVEFLVSFYNNEISEKSEIFDDQFSVERPDGSNFTLKIRSTKLEDSAMYFCASSEVGRSSYNEQFFGPGTRLTVL.

The chain has TRBV7-6 and TRBJ2-1; tentatively, D is TRBD2 (6 bases). The CDR3 has 15 amino acids. Germline CDR1 and CDR2: SGHVS and FNYEAQ. Trimming took 5 bases from V and 6 from J, leaving 17 bases between them. CDR3 in DNA: TGTGCCAGCAGCCGTGCCGGGACTTTATTCAATGAGCAGTTCTTC. Encoded protein: CASSRAGTLFNEQFF.

The CDR3 region is CASSSGHLRRQYF. DNA for the CDR3: TGTGCCAGCAGTTCGGGACATTTAAGGCGGCAGTACTTC. This chain links TRBV6-5 with TRBJ2-7; a weak D match, TRBD1 (6 bases). Trimming stripped 4 bases from V and 9 bases from J, with 16 bases between. The CDR3 consists of 13 residues. CDR1 and CDR2 (germline): MNHEY, SVGAGI.

The chain is built from TRBV5-1 and TRBJ2-1, with a possible D match to TRBD1 (7 bases). Germline V CDR1 and CDR2: SGHRS, YFSETQ. The CDR3 extends over 16 amino acids. Deletions cut 0 bases from V and 8 bases from J, with 18 bases between. The CDR3 nucleotides read TGCGCCAGCAGCTTGGGGTCAGGGGGGAGTTTCGATGAGCAGTTCTTC. Its translation is CASSLGSGGSFDEQFF.

The chain links TRBV7-9 to TRBJ2-7, with a weak D call TRBD2 (5 bases). V lost 2 bases to trimming and J lost 7 bases, with 12 bases between them. Germline-derived CDR1 and CDR2 are SEHNR and FQNEAQ (reference sequence). The CDR3 is 13 residues long. CDR3 region: CASSLNVRGEQYF. CDR3 DNA: TGTGCCAGCAGCTTAAACGTAAGAGGGGAGCAGTACTTC.

The gene calls are TRBV6-4 and TRBJ2-1, with TRBD2 as a possible D gene (5 bases). V was clipped by 6 bases and J by 0 bases, with 12 bases between them. CDR1 and CDR2 from the germline V gene are MRHNA and SNTAGT. The CDR3 is 15 residues long. CDR3 residues: CASSPQAASYNEQFF. For the CDR3, the DNA is TGTGCCAGCAGCCCCCAAGCGGCCTCCTACAATGAGCAGTTCTTC.

CDR3 residues: CASSVTSGEETQYF. DNA for the CDR3: TGTGCCAGCAGCGTGACTAGCGGGGAAGAGACCCAGTACTTC. The chain combines TRBV9 with TRBJ2-5; 11 bases agree with TRBD2. The CDR3 totals 14 residues. Germline CDR1 reads SGDLS; CDR2 reads YYNGEE. V shed 2 bases and J 3 bases; nucleotides not matched to a gene: 0.

The chain is built from TRBV19 and TRBJ1-1; D remains ambiguous. From germline, CDR1 is LNHDA and CDR2 SQIVND (reference sequence). This CDR3 has 14 residues. V lost 7 bases, J lost 3 bases, and 15 bases lay in between. The DNA of the CDR3 is TGTGCCAGTACCCTAGCTCCGGGATACACTGAAGCTTTCTTT. Amino acids: CASTLAPGYTEAFF.

The chain carries TRBV5-4 and TRBJ2-1, with 7 nucleotides matching TRBD2. J was trimmed by 15 bases and V by 4 bases; bases with no gene match: 16. This CDR3 region has 14 residues. The V gene's germline CDR1 is SGHNT and CDR2 YYREEE (reference sequence). CDR3 amino acids: CASSPTNQRDYGFF. The CDR3 DNA reads TGTGCCAGCAGCCCCACCAATCAACGGGACTACGGGTTCTTC.

Notes on this clone: This CDR3 is also generated by other DNA sequences in the sample. The chain combines TRBV7-9 with TRBJ1-1; TRBD1 agrees at 7 bases. This CDR3 has 15 amino acids. Trimming at V came to 1 base and at J to 2 bases, leaving 4 bases not matched to a gene. Looked up from germline, CDR1 is SEHNR and CDR2 is FQNEAQ (reference sequence). As DNA, the CDR3 is TGTGCCAGCAGCTTAGGTCAGGGGGAAAACACTGAAGCTTTCTTT. Its translation: CASSLGQGENTEAFF.

The chain carries TRBV3-1 (or the pseudogene TRBV3-2) and TRBJ2-7, with TRBD1 identical over 10 bases. Germline V lookup: CDR1 LGHDT, CDR2 YNNKEL (reference sequence). This CDR3 contains 16 residues. V trimming: 6 bases; J trimming: 7 bases; junction bases outside the gene matches: 15. The DNA for the CDR3 is TGTGCCAGCAGTCGCTATGCTGACAGGGGGCTTGGGGAGCAGTACTTC. Translated, it gives CASSRYADRGLGEQYF.

J is TRBJ2-5 and V is TRBV15, with D perhaps matching TRBD2 (6 bases). The CDR3 extends over 13 amino acids. Germline V gene lookup returns CDR1 LNHNV and CDR2 YYDKDF (reference sequence). V lost 1 base, J lost 5 bases, and 8 bases lay in between. The CDR3 DNA is TGTGCCACCAGCAGAGTGGAGGGCGAGACCCAGTACTTC. This encodes CATSRVEGETQYF.